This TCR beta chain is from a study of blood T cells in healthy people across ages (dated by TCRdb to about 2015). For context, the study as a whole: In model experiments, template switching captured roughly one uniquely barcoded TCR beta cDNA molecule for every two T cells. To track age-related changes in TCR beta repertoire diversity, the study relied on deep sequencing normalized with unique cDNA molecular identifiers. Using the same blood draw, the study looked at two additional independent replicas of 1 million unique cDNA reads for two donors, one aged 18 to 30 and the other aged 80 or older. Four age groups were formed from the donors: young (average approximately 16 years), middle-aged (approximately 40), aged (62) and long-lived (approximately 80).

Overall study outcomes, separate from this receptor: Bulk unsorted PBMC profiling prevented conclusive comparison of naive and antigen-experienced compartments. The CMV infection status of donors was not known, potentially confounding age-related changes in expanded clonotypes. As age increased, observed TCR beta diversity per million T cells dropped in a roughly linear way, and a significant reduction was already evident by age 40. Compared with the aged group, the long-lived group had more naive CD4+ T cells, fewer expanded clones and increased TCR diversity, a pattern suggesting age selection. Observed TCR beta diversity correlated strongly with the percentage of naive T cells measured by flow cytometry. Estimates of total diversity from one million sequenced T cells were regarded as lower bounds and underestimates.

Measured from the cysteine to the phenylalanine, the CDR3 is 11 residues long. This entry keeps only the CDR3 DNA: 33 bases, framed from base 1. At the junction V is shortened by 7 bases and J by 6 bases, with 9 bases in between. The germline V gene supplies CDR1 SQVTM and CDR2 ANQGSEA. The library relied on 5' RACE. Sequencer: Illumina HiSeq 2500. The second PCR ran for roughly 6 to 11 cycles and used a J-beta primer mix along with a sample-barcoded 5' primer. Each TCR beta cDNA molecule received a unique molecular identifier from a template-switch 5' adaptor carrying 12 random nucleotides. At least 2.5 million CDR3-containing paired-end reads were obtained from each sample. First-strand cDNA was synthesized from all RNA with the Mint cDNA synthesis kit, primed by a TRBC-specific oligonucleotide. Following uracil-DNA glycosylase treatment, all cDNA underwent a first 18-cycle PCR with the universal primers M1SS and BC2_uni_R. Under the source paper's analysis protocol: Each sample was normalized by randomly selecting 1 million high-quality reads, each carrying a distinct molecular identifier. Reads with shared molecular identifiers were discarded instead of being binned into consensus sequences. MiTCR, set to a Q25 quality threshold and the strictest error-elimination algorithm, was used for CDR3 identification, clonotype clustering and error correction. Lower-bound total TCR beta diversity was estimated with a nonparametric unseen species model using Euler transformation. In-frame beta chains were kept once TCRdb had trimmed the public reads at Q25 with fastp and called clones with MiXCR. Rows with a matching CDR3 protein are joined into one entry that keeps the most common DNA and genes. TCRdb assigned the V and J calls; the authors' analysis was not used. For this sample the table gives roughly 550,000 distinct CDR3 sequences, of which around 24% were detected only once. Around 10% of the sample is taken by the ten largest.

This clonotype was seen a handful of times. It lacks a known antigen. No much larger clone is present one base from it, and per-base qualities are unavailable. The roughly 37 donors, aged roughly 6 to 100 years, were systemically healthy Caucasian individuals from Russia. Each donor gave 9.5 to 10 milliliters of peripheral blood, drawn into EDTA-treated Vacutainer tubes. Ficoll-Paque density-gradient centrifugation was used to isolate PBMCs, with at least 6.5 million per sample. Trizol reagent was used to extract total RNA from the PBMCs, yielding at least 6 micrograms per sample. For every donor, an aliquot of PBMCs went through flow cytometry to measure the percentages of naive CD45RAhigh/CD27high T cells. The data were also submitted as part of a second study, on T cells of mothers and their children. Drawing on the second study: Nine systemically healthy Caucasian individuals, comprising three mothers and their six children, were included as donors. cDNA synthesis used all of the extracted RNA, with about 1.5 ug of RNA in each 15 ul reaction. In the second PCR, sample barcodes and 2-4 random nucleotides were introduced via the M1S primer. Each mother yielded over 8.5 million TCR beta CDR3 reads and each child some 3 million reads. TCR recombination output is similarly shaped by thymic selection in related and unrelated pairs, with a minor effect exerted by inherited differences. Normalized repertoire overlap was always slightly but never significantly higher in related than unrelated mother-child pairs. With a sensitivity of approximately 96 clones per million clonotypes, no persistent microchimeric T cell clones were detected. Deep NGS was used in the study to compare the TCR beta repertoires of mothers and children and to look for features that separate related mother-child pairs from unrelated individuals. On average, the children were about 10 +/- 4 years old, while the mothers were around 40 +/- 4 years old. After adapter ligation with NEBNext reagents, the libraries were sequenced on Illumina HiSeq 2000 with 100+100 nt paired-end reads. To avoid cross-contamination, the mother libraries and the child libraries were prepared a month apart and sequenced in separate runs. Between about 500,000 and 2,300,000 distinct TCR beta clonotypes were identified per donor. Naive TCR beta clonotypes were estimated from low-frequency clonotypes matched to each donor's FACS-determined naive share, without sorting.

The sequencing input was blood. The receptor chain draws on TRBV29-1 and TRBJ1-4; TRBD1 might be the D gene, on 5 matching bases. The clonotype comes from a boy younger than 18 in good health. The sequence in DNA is TGCAGCGGACAGAGGGATGAAAAACTGTTTTTT. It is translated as CSGQRDEKLFF.